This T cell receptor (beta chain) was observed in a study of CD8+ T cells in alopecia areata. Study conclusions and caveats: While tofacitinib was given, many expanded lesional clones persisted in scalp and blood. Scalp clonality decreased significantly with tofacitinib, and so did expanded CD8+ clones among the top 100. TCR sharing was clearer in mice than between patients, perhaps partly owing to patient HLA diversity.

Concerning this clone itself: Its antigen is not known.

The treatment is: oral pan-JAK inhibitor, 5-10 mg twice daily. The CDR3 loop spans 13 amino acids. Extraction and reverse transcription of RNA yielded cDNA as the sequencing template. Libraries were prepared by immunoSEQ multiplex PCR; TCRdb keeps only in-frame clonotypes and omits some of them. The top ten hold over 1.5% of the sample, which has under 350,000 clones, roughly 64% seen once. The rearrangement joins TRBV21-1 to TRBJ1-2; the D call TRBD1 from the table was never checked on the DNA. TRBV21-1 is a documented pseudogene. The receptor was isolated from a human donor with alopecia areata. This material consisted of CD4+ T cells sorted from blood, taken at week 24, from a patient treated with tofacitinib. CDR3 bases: TGTGCCAGCAGCAATGGCACCTTTTATGGCTACACCTTC. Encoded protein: CASSNGTFYGYTF.